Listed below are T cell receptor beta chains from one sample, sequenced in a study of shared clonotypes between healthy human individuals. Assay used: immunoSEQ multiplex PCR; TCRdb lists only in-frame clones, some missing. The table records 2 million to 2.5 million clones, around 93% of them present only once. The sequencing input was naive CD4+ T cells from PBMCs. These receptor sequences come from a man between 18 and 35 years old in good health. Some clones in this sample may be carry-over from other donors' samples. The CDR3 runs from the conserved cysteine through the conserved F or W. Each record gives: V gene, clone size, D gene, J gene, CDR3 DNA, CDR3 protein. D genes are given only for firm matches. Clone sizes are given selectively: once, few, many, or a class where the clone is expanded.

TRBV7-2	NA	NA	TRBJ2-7	TGTGCCAGCAGCGCAGGGATCAGCTCCTACGAGCAGTACTTC	CASSAGISSYEQYF
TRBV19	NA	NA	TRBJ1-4	TGTGCCAGCGGGGGACGGGCGGGATGGATGTTTTTT	CASGGRAGWMFF
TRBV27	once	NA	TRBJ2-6	TGTGCCAGCAGCTTCTACCTCTCTGGGGCCAACGTCCTGACTTTC	CASSFYLSGANVLTF
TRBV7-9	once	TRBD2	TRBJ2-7	TGTGCCAGCAGCTGGCGGGAGGGCCCCTACGAGCAGTACTTC	CASSWREGPYEQYF
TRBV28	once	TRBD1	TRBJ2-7	TGTGCCAGCATCTCCGGGACAGGGTCCTACGAGCAGTACTTC	CASISGTGSYEQYF
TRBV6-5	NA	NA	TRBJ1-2	TGTGCCAGCAGTTACTCTCAGGGAACCTATGGCTACACCTTC	CASSYSQGTYGYTF
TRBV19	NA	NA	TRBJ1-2	TGTGCCAGTAGTATAAGGGACGGCTACACCTTC	CASSIRDGYTF
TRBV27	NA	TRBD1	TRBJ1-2	TGTGCCAGCAGTTCCCCAGGACAGGGGAACTATGGCTACACCTTC	CASSSPGQGNYGYTF
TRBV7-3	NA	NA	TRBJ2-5	TGTGCCAGCAGTTTTAGAGGCGGTCAGGAGACCCAGTACTTC	CASSFRGGQETQYF
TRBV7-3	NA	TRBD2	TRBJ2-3	TGTGCCAGCAGCAGAGCGGGAGGGAGCACAGATACGCAGTATTTT	CASSRAGGSTDTQYF
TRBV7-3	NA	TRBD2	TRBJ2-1	TGTGCCAGCAGCCCCCAAGGGGCGGGAGGGCTTGGTGAGCAGTTCTTC	CASSPQGAGGLGEQFF
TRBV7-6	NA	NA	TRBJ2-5	TGTGCCAGCAGCTTAAGTCACAAAGAGACCCAGTACTTC	CASSLSHKETQYF
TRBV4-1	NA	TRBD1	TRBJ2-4	TGCGCCAGCAGCCAAGACGCCAGGGGGCCCTTCCGGGACATTCAGTACTTC	CASSQDARGPFRDIQYF
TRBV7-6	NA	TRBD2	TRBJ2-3	TGTGCCAGCAGGAGTTTAGCGGGCTCGAGCACAGATACGCAGTATTTT	CASRSLAGSSTDTQYF
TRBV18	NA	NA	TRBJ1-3	TGTGCCAGCTCACGAGAAGACTCTGGAAACACCATATATTTT	CASSREDSGNTIYF
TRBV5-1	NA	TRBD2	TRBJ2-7	TGCGCCAGCAGCCGGGGCTCGGGACTAGCGGGAGTTTACGAGCAGTACTTC	CASSRGSGLAGVYEQYF
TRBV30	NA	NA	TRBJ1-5	TGTGCCTGGAGTCTCGCAATGGGCGCGCGCAATCAGCCCCAGCATTTT	CAWSLAMGARNQPQHF
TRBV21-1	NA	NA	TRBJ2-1	TGTGCCAGCAGGGACCGGGACAGGGGACGGTACAATGAGCAGTTCTTC	CASRDRDRGRYNEQFF
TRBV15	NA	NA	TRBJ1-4	TGTGCCACCAGCCCACCCCAGGCAGCTCTAAATGAAAAACTGTTTTTT	CATSPPQAALNEKLFF
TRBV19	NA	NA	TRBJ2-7	TGTGCCAGTAGTGTTCCGGGACTCTACGAGCAGTACTTC	CASSVPGLYEQYF
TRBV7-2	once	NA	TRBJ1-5	TGTGCCAGCAGCCCCCTGCGTGGAGTTCAGCCCCAGCATTTT	CASSPLRGVQPQHF
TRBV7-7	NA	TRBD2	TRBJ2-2	TGTGCCAGCAGCACTAGCGGGAGTGACACCGGGGAGCTGTTTTTT	CASSTSGSDTGELFF